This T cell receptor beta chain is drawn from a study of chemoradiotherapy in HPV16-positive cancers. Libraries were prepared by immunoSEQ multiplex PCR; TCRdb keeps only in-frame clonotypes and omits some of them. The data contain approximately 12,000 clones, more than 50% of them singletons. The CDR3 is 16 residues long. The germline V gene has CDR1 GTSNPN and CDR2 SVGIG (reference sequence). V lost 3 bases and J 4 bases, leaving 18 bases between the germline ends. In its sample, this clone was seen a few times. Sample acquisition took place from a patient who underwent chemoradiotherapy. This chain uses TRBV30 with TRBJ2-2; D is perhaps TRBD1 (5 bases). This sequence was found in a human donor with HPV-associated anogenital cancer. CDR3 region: CAWSTTPGPVTGELFF. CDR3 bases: TGTGCCTGGAGCACTACCCCAGGGCCGGTCACCGGGGAGCTGTTTTTT. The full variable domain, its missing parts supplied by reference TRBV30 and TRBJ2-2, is SQTIHQWPATLVQPVGSPLSLECTVEGTSNPNLYWYRQAAGRGLQLLFYSVGIGQISSEVPQNLSASRPQDRQFILSSKKLLLSDSGFYLCAWSTTPGPVTGELFFGEGSRLTVL.